One sample yielded the 16 T cell receptor beta chains listed below, sequenced in a study of tumor and adjacent non-tumor tissue in lung cancer. TCRbeta libraries were built with three rounds of nested PCR, modified from ARM-PCR. TCRdb recomputed calls from the multiplex PCR reads with MiXCR, one row per CDR3 protein. Here the sample spans 90,000 to 100,000 distinct CDR3 sequences, around three quarters being singletons. This sample's RNA came from whole unsorted tissue. This non-tumor lung sample came from over 3 cm beyond the tumor edge. Sample: distant non-tumor lung tissue. Receptor source: a man aged 55 to 70 with small cell lung cancer.

In this sample, this clonotype turned up a few times. A much larger clone lies one base from this, so it may be a read error. The chain employs TRBV20-1 and TRBJ2-1; 9 bases are a match to TRBD2. Germline V gene sequence: CDR1 DFQATT, CDR2 SNEGSKA (reference sequence). This CDR3 contains 14 residues. CDR3 amino acids: CSAISGGSYNKQFF. CDR3 sequence (DNA): TGCAGTGCCATTAGCGGGGGCTCCTACAATAAGCAGTTCTTC.

The gene calls are TRBV6-1 and TRBJ1-1; D is undetermined. Trimming removed 9 bases from V and 6 bases from J, with 20 bases in between. The CDR3 has 14 amino acids. The germline V gene encodes CDR1 MNHNS and CDR2 SASEGT. CDR3 bases: TGTGCCAGTACTGATGGCGATGAGGACGCTGAAGCTTTCTTT. Protein product: CASTDGDEDAEAFF.

On this clonotype: Germline and junction disagree at one end, which may indicate a read error. The gene calls are TRBV5-4 and TRBJ2-1; D unresolved. CDR1 and CDR2 (germline): SGHNT, YYREEE (reference sequence). The CDR3 loop spans 17 amino acids. The CDR3 nucleotides read TGTGCCGGCAGCTTGGATGGTGTGAGTCTCACCTACAATGAGCAGTTCTTC. Protein sequence: CAGSLDGVSLTYNEQFF.

The chain has TRBV6-1 and TRBJ2-2; D not resolved. CDR3 size: 15 residues. Germline V gene data show CDR1 as MNHNS and CDR2 as SASEGT. The DNA for the CDR3 is TGTGGCAGTAGTCACGGTCCGGACCCGGCCGGGGAGCTGTTTTTT. This gives the protein CGSSHGPDPAGELFF.

Comments on this clonotype: The CDR3 does not close with the conserved phenylalanine or tryptophan, likely indicating a read error. The rearrangement joins TRBV10-2 to TRBJ2-3; D gene uncertain. Germline CDR1 WSHSY, CDR2 SAAADI. The CDR3 has 12 amino acids. The CDR3, as DNA: TGCGCCACCTACGGGCCCCCAAATACCCAGTATATT. It is translated as CATYGPPNTQYI.

This clonotype was counted a few times. A clone one base away is much larger, so this may be a read error. This chain links TRBV14 with TRBJ1-6; D remains unclear. The CDR3 has 16 residues. Looked up from germline, CDR1 is SGHDN and CDR2 is FVKESK. This CDR3 reads CASSQERIPMGSPFHF. The CDR3 DNA reads TGTGCCAGCAGCCAAGAAAGGATCCCTATGGGTTCACCCTTCCACTTT.

Concerning this clonotype: One end of the junction fails to match germline, which may point to a read error. This chain links TRBV4-2 with TRBJ2-1; 13 bases fit TRBD2. Germline V CDR1 and CDR2: LGHNA, YNFKEQ. This CDR3 has 19 amino acids. The CDR3 DNA reads TGTGCCAGCAACCAAGATAGGCGGTGGGGGACTAGCGGGACGGGTGAGCAGTTCTTC. Its translation: CASNQDRRWGTSGTGEQFF.

A remark on this clonotype: Likely a read error: the CDR3 ends without its conserved phenylalanine or tryptophan. The chain couples TRBV6-1 to TRBJ2-7; D remains ambiguous. V gave up 6 bases and J gave up 7 bases, with 13 bases separating them. Germline CDR1 MNHNS, CDR2 SASEGT. The CDR3 has 12 residues. DNA for the CDR3: TGTGCCAGCAGGGACGGAGCCGGGGAGCAGTACCCC. The encoded protein is CASRDGAGEQYP.

Points on this clonotype: Compared with germline, one end of the junction differs, possibly owing to a read error. V usage is TRBV6-6 and J usage is TRBJ2-2, with D perhaps TRBD2 (5 bases). CDR1 MNHNY and CDR2 SVGAGI come from the germline V gene (reference sequence). The CDR3 contains 15 residues. CDR3 amino acids: CTSSYRGFGSGELFF. The CDR3 region has the DNA TGTACCAGCAGCTACCGAGGGTTTGGCAGCGGGGAGCTGTTTTTT.

The CDR3 loop reads CVIRMSNTGELFF. The CDR3 coding sequence is TGTGTCATCAGGATGAGTAACACCGGGGAGCTGTTTTTT. The chain links TRBV6-6 to TRBJ2-2; D call uncertain. This CDR3 is built from 13 residues. Germline values: CDR1 MNHNY, CDR2 SVGAGI (reference sequence).

A word on this clonotype: The conserved phenylalanine or tryptophan normally closing the CDR3 is absent here, so this likely arose from a read error. The chain carries TRBV6-5 and TRBJ2-1; 7 bases line up with TRBD2. Germline CDR1 reads MNHEY; CDR2 reads SVGAGI. V lost 0 bases to trimming and J lost 8 bases; unmatched junction nucleotides: 13. The length of the CDR3 is 17 residues. This CDR3 reads CASSYSIWGLTDHEQFS. DNA of the CDR3: TGTGCCAGCAGTTACTCGATCTGGGGACTAACCGACCATGAGCAGTTCTCC.

On this clonotype itself: It is likely a read error, because the conserved phenylalanine at the end of the CDR3 is missing. V is TRBV12-3 or TRBV12-4 and J is TRBJ2-5, with 8 positions matching TRBD1. The CDR3 consists of 14 residues. Written as DNA, the CDR3 is TGTGCTAGCAGTTTAAAGGACAGGGAAGAGACCCAGTACTCC. It encodes CASSLKDREETQYS.

This clonotype appeared once. Since a much larger clone is just one base distant, this may be a read error. The rearrangement joins TRBV20-1 to TRBJ2-4; a weak D match, TRBD2 (5 bases). The CDR3 runs 14 residues. Per the germline V gene, CDR1 is DFQATT and CDR2 is SNEGSKA (reference sequence). Trimming removed 0 bases at V and 8 bases at J, with 14 bases between. CDR3 nucleotides: TGCAGTGCTAGAGATTGGCAGGAGGCGGACATTCAGTACTTC. Its protein is CSARDWQEADIQYF.

The sample holds one count of this clonotype. The chain couples TRBV5-1 to TRBJ2-7; 7 bases align to TRBD1. The DNA matches TRBJ2-1 better at its end, which makes the J call doubtful. CDR1 SGHRS and CDR2 YFSETQ come from the germline V gene. This CDR3 comprises 16 residues. CDR3 nucleotide sequence: TGCGCCAGCAGCCCGAGTCCCTCGGGACAGTCCTACGAGCAGTTCTTC. It encodes CASSPSPSGQSYEQFF.

On this clonotype itself: Lacking the conserved final phenylalanine or tryptophan, this CDR3 likely reflects a read error. The chain carries TRBV12-3 or TRBV12-4 and TRBJ2-1; D might be TRBD2 (6 bases). This CDR3 comprises 14 residues. This chain's CDR3 is CVSSSGREHNEQFL. DNA of the CDR3: TGTGTCAGCAGTTCCGGGAGAGAGCACAATGAGCAGTTCCTC.

Note on this clonotype: One junction end does not reproduce the germline sequence, and a read error may be involved. The chain carries TRBV4-1 and TRBJ1-1; 10 bases line up with TRBD1. Looked up from germline, CDR1 is MGHRA and CDR2 is YSYEKL. CDR3 length: 15 residues. In DNA form, the CDR3 reads TGCGCCAGCAGCCAATCCGGGACAGGGGATACTGAAGCTCTCTTT. It specifies CASSQSGTGDTEALF.